These T cell receptor beta chains were read from a single sample in a study of T cells in Graves' hyperthyroidism and ophthalmopathy. TCRdb fed the multiplex PCR reads into MiXCR, producing one record per CDR3 protein. The data contain roughly 420,000 distinct CDR3 sequences, roughly 13% of them singletons. Sequenced sample: blood. The receptors were gathered from a woman aged 18-30 years with Graves' hyperthyroidism. Each CDR3 is given with its conserved first and last residue. Fields, in order: clone size, D gene, J gene, V gene, CDR3 protein, CDR3 DNA. A D gene is named only where the DNA matches it firmly. Clone size is not always given. Where it is, it says once, few, many or a class for expanded clones.

.	.	TRBJ1-5	TRBV28	CASSFHGGAQPQHF	TGTGCCAGCAGTTTTCACGGGGGTGCTCAGCCCCAGCATTTT
many	TRBD1	TRBJ2-7	TRBV7-8	CASSEDRVRHEQYF	TGTGCCAGCTCCGAGGACAGGGTAAGGCACGAGCAGTACTTC
.	.	TRBJ2-1	TRBV7-9	CASSQISGNEQFF	TGTGCCAGCAGCCAGATCTCTGGTAATGAGCAGTTCTTC
.	.	TRBJ1-6	TRBV28	CASSPPRGNSPLHF	TGTGCCAGCAGTCCCCCCCGGGGTAATTCACCCCTCCACTTT
many	TRBD2	TRBJ2-7	TRBV20-1	CSARLAGVPYEQYF	TGCAGTGCTAGACTAGCGGGAGTCCCCTACGAGCAGTACTTC
many	TRBD1	TRBJ1-5	TRBV10-3	CAISDGRGGNQPQHF	TGTGCCATCAGTGATGGCAGGGGGGGCAATCAGCCCCAGCATTTT
many	.	TRBJ1-4	TRBV6-1	CASRGDSEKLFF	TGTGCCAGCAGGGGAGACAGTGAAAAACTGTTTTTT
few	TRBD2	TRBJ2-7	TRBV29-1	CSVEGLAAEQYF	TGCAGCGTTGAAGGCCTAGCGGCCGAGCAGTACTTC
many	TRBD2	TRBJ2-2	TRBV2	CASSEGSGSSGTGELFF	TGTGCCAGCAGTGAAGGTAGCGGGAGTAGTGGCACCGGGGAGCTGTTTTTT
.	TRBD1	TRBJ1-5	TRBV6-5	CASSVTGRHQPQHF	TGTGCCAGCAGTGTGACAGGGCGGCATCAGCCCCAGCATTTT
.	.	TRBJ1-4	TRBV20-1	CSALVNLGEKLFF	TGCAGTGCTCTTGTCAATTTGGGGGAAAAACTGTTTTTT
few	TRBD2	TRBJ2-3	TRBV20-1	CSGNIAGAPDTQYF	TGCAGTGGAAACATAGCGGGAGCCCCAGATACGCAGTATTTT
many	.	TRBJ1-5	TRBV6-1	CATLNGLINQPQHF	TGTGCCACCTTAAACGGGCTCATCAATCAGCCCCAGCATTTT
many	TRBD1	TRBJ2-1	TRBV6-1	CASREWDRGGEQFF	TGTGCCAGCAGGGAATGGGACAGGGGAGGTGAGCAGTTCTTC
.	.	TRBJ2-3	TRBV6-1	CASGTGTDTQYF	TGTGCCAGCGGTACAGGCACAGATACGCAGTATTTT
many	.	TRBJ2-1	TRBV27	CASSFSFRDEQFF	TGTGCCAGCAGTTTCAGTTTTCGGGATGAGCAGTTCTTC
many	TRBD1	TRBJ1-1	TRBV7-2	CASSLRTGVTTEAFF	TGTGCCAGCAGCTTAAGGACAGGGGTTACCACTGAAGCTTTCTTT
few	TRBD1	TRBJ1-3	TRBV10-3	CAISASLGGGNTIYF	TGTGCCATCAGTGCTTCTTTAGGGGGCGGAAACACCATATATTTT
few	.	TRBJ1-1	TRBV4-1	CASSPPRADTEAFF	TGCGCCAGCAGCCCGCCTAGAGCAGACACTGAAGCTTTCTTT
many	TRBD2	TRBJ2-7	TRBV6-2/TRBV6-3	CASRPSGGNYEQYF	TGTGCCAGCCGGCCTAGCGGGGGGAACTACGAGCAGTACTTC
few	.	TRBJ2-7	TRBV19	CASSIMSGNEQYF	TGTGCCAGTAGTATAATGTCGGGGAACGAGCAGTACTTC
many	TRBD1	TRBJ2-7	TRBV28	CASSFTGVSYEQYF	TGTGCCAGCAGTTTTACAGGGGTGTCCTACGAGCAGTACTTC
many	.	TRBJ2-7	TRBV2	CASSGLVSYEQYF	TGTGCCAGCAGTGGGTTAGTCTCCTACGAGCAGTACTTC
many	.	TRBJ2-7	TRBV7-3	CASSLGPRAYEQYF	TGTGCCAGCAGCTTAGGGCCCAGAGCCTACGAGCAGTACTTC
many	TRBD1	TRBJ2-1	TRBV2	CASSRQGRNEQFF	TGTGCCAGCAGCCGACAGGGTCGGAATGAGCAGTTCTTC
.	TRBD1	TRBJ2-7	TRBV11-2	CASSLGAPGQGVYEQYF	TGTGCCAGCAGCTTAGGGGCTCCGGGACAGGGTGTCTACGAGCAGTACTTC
.	TRBD2	TRBJ2-3	TRBV10-1	CASSEGLAGAADTQYF	TGCGCCAGCAGTGAAGGTCTAGCGGGAGCGGCAGATACGCAGTATTTT
many	TRBD2	TRBJ2-2	TRBV3-1	CASSETSGRGTGELFF	TGTGCCAGCAGCGAGACTAGCGGGAGAGGTACCGGGGAGCTGTTTTTT
many	.	TRBJ2-3	TRBV27	CASSGEDGTDTQYF	TGTGCCAGCAGCGGGGAGGACGGCACAGATACGCAGTATTTT
many	TRBD1	TRBJ1-5	TRBV28	CASSSPDLGTDSNQPQHF	TGTGCCAGCAGCTCACCAGACTTAGGGACAGATAGCAATCAGCCCCAGCATTTT
.	.	TRBJ2-2	TRBV7-2	CASSIGSINTGELFF	TGTGCCAGCAGCATAGGGAGCATAAACACCGGGGAGCTGTTTTTT
many	.	TRBJ2-7	TRBV3-1	CASSQVQRSYEQYF	TGTGCCAGCAGCCAAGTCCAGAGATCCTACGAGCAGTACTTC
few	TRBD1	TRBJ2-4	TRBV7-2	CASSPSRGAKNIQYF	TGTGCCAGCAGCCCCTCCAGGGGGGCCAAAAACATTCAGTACTTC
few	.	TRBJ1-3	TRBV7-9	CASSFSVNSGNTIYF	TGTGCCAGCAGCTTTTCGGTTAACTCTGGAAACACCATATATTTT
once	TRBD2	TRBJ2-5	TRBV5-4	CASTRGREETQYF	TGTGCCAGCACCCGCGGGAGGGAAGAGACCCAGTACTTC
few	TRBD2	TRBJ2-7	TRBV20-1	CSASGGLAGGREQYF	TGCAGTGCCTCAGGGGGGCTAGCGGGAGGGCGGGAGCAGTACTTC
many	.	TRBJ1-1	TRBV6-2/TRBV6-3	CASRRQRLNTEAFF	TGTGCCAGCAGGCGACAGAGACTGAACACTGAAGCTTTCTTT
.	TRBD1	TRBJ2-1	TRBV9	CASSVGTGLGGEQFF	TGTGCCAGCAGCGTAGGGACAGGTCTCGGTGGTGAGCAGTTCTTC
few	TRBD1	TRBJ1-1	TRBV19	CASTKGDRDTEAFF	TGTGCCAGTACCAAGGGGGACAGGGATACTGAAGCTTTCTTT
many	.	TRBJ1-1	TRBV19	CASSMGGNTEAFF	TGTGCCAGTAGTATGGGCGGAAACACTGAAGCTTTCTTT
many	.	TRBJ1-4	TRBV6-1	CASCTVGEKLFF	TGTGCCAGCTGCACAGTGGGTGAAAAACTGTTTTTT
.	.	TRBJ1-5	TRBV14	CASSRGGLGQPQHF	TGTGCCAGCAGCCGAGGCGGGTTGGGCCAGCCCCAGCATTTT
.	.	TRBJ1-2	TRBV20-1	CSARDVMGGGYGYTF	TGCAGTGCTAGAGATGTCATGGGCGGAGGCTATGGCTACACCTTC
.	.	TRBJ1-1	TRBV27	CASSSYSPTEAFF	TGTGCCAGCAGTTCGTACAGCCCCACTGAAGCTTTCTTT
many	TRBD1	TRBJ2-7	TRBV28	CATRMGGQGRAYEQYF	TGTGCCACCCGAATGGGGGGACAGGGGAGAGCCTACGAGCAGTACTTC
once	TRBD1	TRBJ1-2	TRBV19	CATSTTGGAYGYTF	TGTGCCACTTCGACGACAGGGGGCGCCTATGGCTACACCTTC
many	.	TRBJ2-1	TRBV20-1	CSASDGRSPYNEQFF	TGCAGTGCCTCCGATGGAAGGTCACCCTACAATGAGCAGTTCTTC
many	.	TRBJ2-1	TRBV27	CASSFANNEQFF	TGTGCCAGCAGTTTTGCGAACAATGAGCAGTTCTTC
.	TRBD1	TRBJ2-7	TRBV12-3/TRBV12-4	CASSALTGAYDEQYF	TGTGCCAGCAGCGCTTTGACAGGGGCCTATGACGAGCAGTACTTC
.	.	TRBJ1-6	TRBV11-2	CASSNHLGQTNSPLHF	TGTGCCAGCAGCAACCACCTGGGACAAACTAATTCACCCCTCCACTTT
many	TRBD1	TRBJ1-1	TRBV5-1	CASGPGTGSKAFF	TGCGCCAGCGGACCTGGGACAGGGAGTAAGGCTTTCTTT
.	.	TRBJ1-2	TRBV20-1	CSAGSTGSYYGYTF	TGCAGTGCTGGTTCCACAGGGAGTTACTATGGCTACACCTTC